This section outlines one TCR beta chain sequence together with its context. Its antigen is unidentified. Each patient came to thyroid surgery without any prior treatment (of any kind). The data belong to a study of metastatic and nonmetastatic thyroid tumors. Study background: Across blood and tumor or nodule tissue, repertoires from malignant and benign thyroid patients were compared with one another. Study conclusions and caveats: Benign nodules reportedly had significantly lower TCR beta diversity than malignant thyroid tumors in blood and tumor.

In the original processing: CDR3 was compared across clinicopathological groups, and the resulting differences were used to build a distant-metastasis classifier for papillary thyroid cancer. Using MiXCR, TCRdb re-called clones from the PCR reads. These V and J calls rely on TCRdb rather than the paper's analysis. The repertoire has about 35,000 clones, 15% to 20% of them found once; the top ten carry around 16%. The source of this sequence is a female donor with papillary thyroid cancer or a benign thyroid nodule (not recorded which). Some clones in this sample may be carry-over from other donors' samples. Sequencing used blood.

CDR3 sequence reads: CASSPSVEQPQHF. CDR3 DNA sequence: TGTGCCAGCAGCCCGTCCGTAGAACAGCCCCAGCATTTT. This chain connects TRBV7-8 to TRBJ1-5, with D uncertain. Looked up from germline, CDR1 is SGHVS and CDR2 is FQNEAQ. Trimming stripped 5 bases from V and 7 bases from J, with 12 bases between. This CDR3 has 13 residues.